A selection of T cell receptor beta chains follows, all from one sample in a study of T cell repertoires in cytomegalovirus infection. TCRdb reprocessed the reads with MiXCR, giving one entry per CDR3 protein. The data hold approximately 170,000 distinct CDR3 sequences, with about 15% observed a single time. The specimen was PBMCs. Receptors originate from a human donor in good health (CMV status not recorded). Some clones in this sample may be carry-over from other donors' samples. Each CDR3 is given with its conserved first and last residue. The D gene is left open where the match is weak. Clone size is not always given. Where it is, it says once, few, many or a class for expanded clones.

len: 14; abundance: few; d_gene: .; v_gene: TRBV7-8; j_gene: TRBJ1-1; CDR3aa: CASRPKGENTEAFF; CDR3nt: TGTGCCAGCAGGCCCAAGGGAGAGAACACTGAAGCTTTCTTT
len: 12; abundance: few; d_gene: TRBD1; v_gene: TRBV7-9; j_gene: TRBJ2-7; CDR3aa: CASKDRGNEQYF; CDR3nt: TGTGCCAGCAAGGACAGGGGAAACGAGCAGTACTTC
len: 17; abundance: .; d_gene: TRBD1; v_gene: TRBV28; j_gene: TRBJ1-4; CDR3aa: CASSFSLGTGEREKLFF; CDR3nt: TGTGCCAGCAGTTTCTCGTTGGGGACAGGGGAGCGTGAAAAACTGTTTTTT
len: 14; abundance: many; d_gene: .; v_gene: TRBV7-2; j_gene: TRBJ2-5; CDR3aa: CASSPPGGLETQYF; CDR3nt: TGTGCCAGCAGCCCCCCTGGGGGGCTAGAGACCCAGTACTTC
len: 15; abundance: few; d_gene: TRBD1; v_gene: TRBV19; j_gene: TRBJ1-1; CDR3aa: CASSWDRGFGTEAFF; CDR3nt: TGTGCCAGTAGTTGGGACAGGGGATTTGGCACTGAAGCTTTCTTT
len: 17; abundance: many; d_gene: TRBD1; v_gene: TRBV7-2; j_gene: TRBJ1-2; CDR3aa: CASSLDNTGGSVYGYTF; CDR3nt: TGTGCCAGCAGCTTAGATAACACAGGGGGAAGTGTCTATGGCTACACCTTC
len: 13; abundance: many; d_gene: .; v_gene: TRBV7-6; j_gene: TRBJ2-7; CDR3aa: CASAYGHLYEQYF; CDR3nt: TGTGCCAGCGCCTATGGACACCTCTACGAGCAGTACTTC
len: 13; abundance: .; d_gene: .; v_gene: TRBV7-6; j_gene: TRBJ2-2; CDR3aa: CASSLARGGELFF; CDR3nt: TGTGCCAGCAGCTTGGCTAGAGGTGGGGAGCTGTTTTTT
len: 17; abundance: .; d_gene: TRBD2; v_gene: TRBV15; j_gene: TRBJ2-2; CDR3aa: CATSRMASGRDTGELFF; CDR3nt: TGTGCCACCAGCAGAATGGCTAGCGGGAGAGACACCGGGGAGCTGTTTTTT
len: 12; abundance: few; d_gene: .; v_gene: TRBV29-1; j_gene: TRBJ2-1; CDR3aa: CSVTTGYNEQFF; CDR3nt: TGCAGCGTTACAACAGGGTACAATGAGCAGTTCTTC
len: 14; abundance: many; d_gene: TRBD2; v_gene: TRBV6-2/TRBV6-3; j_gene: TRBJ2-7; CDR3aa: CASNQLAGGPEQYF; CDR3nt: TGTGCCAGCAACCAACTAGCGGGAGGGCCCGAGCAGTACTTC
len: 15; abundance: many; d_gene: .; v_gene: TRBV7-9; j_gene: TRBJ1-1; CDR3aa: CASSLKRGKNTEAFF; CDR3nt: TGTGCCAGCAGCTTAAAGCGGGGAAAGAACACTGAAGCTTTCTTT
len: 13; abundance: few; d_gene: TRBD1; v_gene: TRBV29-1; j_gene: TRBJ2-3; CDR3aa: CSAPTGGTDTQYF; CDR3nt: TGCAGCGCCCCGACAGGGGGCACAGATACGCAGTATTTT
len: 12; abundance: .; d_gene: TRBD1; v_gene: TRBV29-1; j_gene: TRBJ1-1; CDR3aa: CSAPGQGTEAFF; CDR3nt: TGCAGCGCCCCAGGACAGGGTACTGAAGCTTTCTTT
len: 16; abundance: few; d_gene: .; v_gene: TRBV28; j_gene: TRBJ1-5; CDR3aa: CASSLSRVSGNQPQHF; CDR3nt: TGTGCCAGCAGTTTATCCCGGGTTTCGGGCAATCAGCCCCAGCATTTT
len: 11; abundance: .; d_gene: .; v_gene: TRBV5-1; j_gene: TRBJ2-1; CDR3aa: CASSRLNEQFF; CDR3nt: TGCGCCAGCAGCAGGTTGAATGAGCAGTTCTTC
len: 14; abundance: many; d_gene: .; v_gene: TRBV12-5; j_gene: TRBJ1-1; CDR3aa: CASGLGLMNTEAFF; CDR3nt: TGTGCTAGTGGTTTGGGTCTCATGAACACTGAAGCTTTCTTT
len: 16; abundance: many; d_gene: TRBD1; v_gene: TRBV7-8; j_gene: TRBJ2-7; CDR3aa: CASSPRWTGFGDEQYF; CDR3nt: TGTGCCAGCAGCCCCCGTTGGACAGGATTTGGTGACGAGCAGTACTTC
len: 13; abundance: .; d_gene: .; v_gene: TRBV7-8; j_gene: TRBJ1-6; CDR3aa: CASSLLDNSPLHF; CDR3nt: TGTGCCAGCAGCTTATTGGATAATTCACCCCTCCACTTT
len: 11; abundance: few; d_gene: .; v_gene: TRBV29-1; j_gene: TRBJ2-7; CDR3aa: CSVTGYHEQYF; CDR3nt: TGCAGCGTTACAGGGTACCACGAGCAGTACTTC
len: 13; abundance: .; d_gene: .; v_gene: TRBV5-4; j_gene: TRBJ1-1; CDR3aa: CASSSPGERGAFF; CDR3nt: TGTGCCAGCAGCAGCCCGGGCGAACGGGGAGCTTTCTTT
len: 15; abundance: .; d_gene: .; v_gene: TRBV6-5; j_gene: TRBJ2-1; CDR3aa: CASSYDIGEYNEQFF; CDR3nt: TGTGCCAGCAGTTACGACATCGGAGAGTACAATGAGCAGTTCTTC
len: 14; abundance: many; d_gene: .; v_gene: TRBV5-4; j_gene: TRBJ1-1; CDR3aa: CASTGTDLNTEAFF; CDR3nt: TGTGCCAGCACCGGGACGGACTTGAACACTGAAGCTTTCTTT
len: 17; abundance: many; d_gene: TRBD2; v_gene: TRBV7-2; j_gene: TRBJ2-3; CDR3aa: CASSLYRTSGRADTQYF; CDR3nt: TGTGCCAGCAGTCTTTATCGGACTAGCGGGAGAGCAGATACGCAGTATTTT
len: 15; abundance: .; d_gene: .; v_gene: TRBV5-1; j_gene: TRBJ1-6; CDR3aa: CASSFIDIYNSPLHF; CDR3nt: TGCGCCAGCAGCTTCATCGACATTTATAATTCACCCCTCCACTTT
len: 15; abundance: many; d_gene: TRBD1; v_gene: TRBV28; j_gene: TRBJ1-2; CDR3aa: CASSFLDRLNYGYTF; CDR3nt: TGTGCCAGCAGCTTCCTGGACAGGCTCAACTATGGCTACACCTTC